This T cell receptor beta chain was found in a study of blood T cell repertoires in COVID-19. Study-wide background: Specimens from acute and convalescent COVID-19 originated in the United States, Italy and Spain. Nucleic acid was either cDNA or gDNA, and it came from T cells, B-cell-depleted T cells, or PBMCs.

This clone has only a few counts. Trimming took 2 bases from V and 4 from J, leaving 17 bases between them. The length of the CDR3 is 15 residues. Germline V CDR1 and CDR2: GTSNPN, SVGIG (reference sequence). As processed by the authors: The assay estimated nucleated cells by amplifying reference gene primers. The method was immunoSEQ multiplex PCR; TCRdb's version includes in-frame clones alone and lacks a portion of them. V, J and clone size reflect that table, while D and trimming were determined from the DNA. The data contain about 240,000 clones, around four fifths of them seen just once; the ten biggest clones take up 9.5% to 15%.

The chain is built from TRBV30 and TRBJ1-1, with D tentatively TRBD1 (5 bases). The sequenced material came from peripheral blood. The clonotype comes from a woman aged 55-69 years with active or convalescent COVID-19. The CDR3 sequence: CAWSRGGVGFTEAFF. In DNA, the CDR3 is TGTGCCTGGAGTAGAGGAGGGGTAGGCTTCACTGAAGCTTTCTTT. Variable domain in full (rest from reference TRBV30 and TRBJ1-1): SQTIHQWPATLVQPVGSPLSLECTVEGTSNPNLYWYRQAAGRGLQLLFYSVGIGQISSEVPQNLSASRPQDRQFILSSKKLLLSDSGFYLCAWSRGGVGFTEAFFGQGTRLTVV.